These T cell receptor beta chains were read from a single sample in a study of cytomegalovirus exposure and HLA in healthy donors. Profiling relied on immunoSEQ multiplex PCR, and the TCRdb table lists in-frame clones only, not all of them. The data contain roughly 150,000 clones, roughly 70% of them singletons. The sample comprised PBMCs. Every receptor here comes from a male donor in good health and CMV-seronegative. The CDR3 runs from the conserved cysteine through the conserved F or W. D genes are given only for firm matches. Expanded clones are given a class, and other clones once, few, many or no size at all.

.	.	TRBV14	TRBJ2-1	CASSQGSGVFSSYNEQFF	TGTGCCAGCAGCCAAGGGTCGGGGGTCTTCAGCTCCTACAATGAGCAGTTCTTC
.	TRBD2	TRBV9	TRBJ2-7	CASSGGTSVSYEPYF	TGTGCCAGCAGCGGAGGGACTAGCGTTTCCTACGAGCCGTACTTC
once	TRBD2	TRBV19	TRBJ2-4	CASSGTSGAKNIQYF	TGTGCCAGTAGTGGGACTAGCGGAGCCAAAAACATTCAGTACTTC
.	TRBD1	TRBV7-3	TRBJ2-2	CASRTTGAATGELFF	TGTGCCAGCAGGACGACAGGGGCGGCCACCGGGGAGCTGTTTTTT
.	TRBD1	TRBV9	TRBJ2-3	CASSATGFPTDTQYF	TGTGCCAGCAGCGCGACAGGGTTTCCCACAGATACGCAGTATTTT
.	TRBD2	TRBV7-9	TRBJ2-3	CASSLGLAGDTDTQYF	TGTGCCAGCAGCCTGGGACTAGCGGGGGACACAGATACGCAGTATTTT
once	TRBD2	TRBV5-4	TRBJ2-7	CASSLDGTSSYEQYF	TGTGCCAGCAGCTTGGACGGGACTAGCTCCTACGAGCAGTACTTC
.	.	TRBV18	TRBJ2-1	CASSPYVQGHVNEQFF	TGTGCCAGCTCACCCTACGTCCAGGGGCATGTCAATGAGCAGTTCTTC
few	.	TRBV7-9	TRBJ1-2	CASSPTENYGYTF	TGTGCCAGCAGCCCGACAGAAAACTATGGCTACACCTTC
.	.	TRBV2	TRBJ1-4	CASSEPTVSFRDTTNEKLFF	TGTGCCAGCAGTGAGCCGACCGTGAGTTTCAGGGACACAACTAATGAAAAACTGTTTTTT
.	TRBD2	TRBV27	TRBJ2-3	CASSTGLLSTDTQYF	TGTGCCAGCAGTACGGGACTACTCAGCACAGATACGCAGTATTTT
.	TRBD1	TRBV18	TRBJ2-6	CASSLRAESGQGYPGANVLTF	TGTGCCAGCTCACTTAGGGCGGAATCGGGACAGGGATACCCTGGGGCCAACGTCCTGACTTTC
.	TRBD2	TRBV7-2	TRBJ2-7	CASSQLDTSGGYEQYF	TGTGCCAGCAGCCAACTCGATACTAGCGGGGGTTACGAGCAGTACTTC
.	.	TRBV11-2	TRBJ1-4	CASSPGHSIATNEKLFF	TGTGCCAGCAGCCCTGGACACTCGATAGCAACTAATGAAAAACTGTTTTTT
few	.	TRBV2	TRBJ2-5	CASSPVPRGTQYF	TGTGCCAGCAGCCCGGTCCCCAGGGGGACCCAGTACTTC
.	TRBD1	TRBV7-9	TRBJ1-4	CASSSLDRGDEKLFF	TGTGCCAGCAGCTCCCTAGACAGGGGGGATGAAAAACTGTTTTTT
.	.	TRBV4-2	TRBJ2-2	CASSQDSSAANTGELFF	TGTGCCAGCAGCCAAGATAGTTCGGCGGCGAACACCGGGGAGCTGTTTTTT
.	TRBD1	TRBV5-1	TRBJ2-3	CASSLAGQGGADTQYF	TGCGCCAGCAGCTTGGCCGGACAGGGAGGCGCAGATACGCAGTATTTT
.	TRBD2	TRBV6-6	TRBJ2-1	CASLRYSGGAYEQFF	TGTGCCAGCCTCCGTTACAGCGGGGGGGCCTATGAGCAGTTCTTC
once	TRBD2	TRBV7-9	TRBJ2-1	CSSSLPRWASGSYNEQFF	TGTTCCAGCAGCTTACCCCGTTGGGCTAGCGGATCATACAATGAGCAGTTCTTC
.	TRBD1	TRBV5-5	TRBJ1-4	CASSFWDRGTNEKLFF	TGTGCCAGCAGCTTCTGGGACAGGGGGACTAATGAAAAACTGTTTTTT
.	.	TRBV5-1	TRBJ1-2	CASSLARGDYGYTF	TGCGCCAGCAGCTTGGCCCGGGGGGACTATGGCTACACCTTC
.	TRBD1	TRBV7-2	TRBJ1-2	CASSFDRGDYGYTF	TGTGCCAGCAGCTTTGACAGGGGGGACTATGGCTACACCTTC
.	TRBD2	TRBV7-2	TRBJ2-3	CASSPSPSGSYTDTQYF	TGTGCCAGCAGCCCCTCCCCTAGCGGGAGTTACACAGATACGCAGTATTTT
.	.	TRBV6-1	TRBJ2-7	CASSTGSVPNEQYF	TGTGCCAGCAGCACCGGGTCGGTTCCCAACGAGCAGTACTTC
.	TRBD1	TRBV13	TRBJ1-2	CASSLEGQGAYGYTF	TGTGCCAGCAGCTTAGAGGGACAGGGGGCCTATGGCTACACCTTC
.	TRBD2	TRBV10-3	TRBJ2-7	CAISQQSGNYEQYF	TGTGCCATCAGTCAACAAAGCGGGAACTACGAGCAGTACTTC
.	TRBD2	TRBV4-1	TRBJ2-1	CASSPETSGLSNEQFF	TGCGCCAGCAGCCCAGAGACTAGCGGACTAAGCAATGAGCAGTTCTTC
.	TRBD2	TRBV11-3	TRBJ2-1	CASSSFPASGTYNEQFF	TGTGCCAGCAGCTCCTTCCCAGCTAGCGGGACTTATAATGAGCAGTTCTTC
.	.	TRBV7-9	TRBJ2-7	CASSLSTGQYF	TGTGCCAGCAGCTTATCTACGGGGCAGTACTTC
.	TRBD1	TRBV28	TRBJ2-7	CASSSHGQGATPRQYF	TGTGCCAGCAGTTCACATGGACAGGGGGCAACCCCGAGGCAGTACTTC
.	TRBD1	TRBV30	TRBJ2-2	CAWRTGWGNTGELFF	TGTGCCTGGAGGACAGGGTGGGGAAACACCGGGGAGCTGTTTTTT